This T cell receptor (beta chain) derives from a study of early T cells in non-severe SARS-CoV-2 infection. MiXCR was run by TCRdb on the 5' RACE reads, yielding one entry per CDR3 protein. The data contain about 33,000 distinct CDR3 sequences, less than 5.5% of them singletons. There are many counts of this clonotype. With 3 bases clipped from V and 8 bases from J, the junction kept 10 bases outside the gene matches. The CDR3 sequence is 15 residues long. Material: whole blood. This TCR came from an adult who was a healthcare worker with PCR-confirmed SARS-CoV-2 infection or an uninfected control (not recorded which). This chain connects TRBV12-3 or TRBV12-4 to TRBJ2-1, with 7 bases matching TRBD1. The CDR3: CASSFMTGLDYEQFF. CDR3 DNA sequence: TGTGCCAGCAGTTTTATGACAGGGTTGGACTATGAGCAGTTCTTC.